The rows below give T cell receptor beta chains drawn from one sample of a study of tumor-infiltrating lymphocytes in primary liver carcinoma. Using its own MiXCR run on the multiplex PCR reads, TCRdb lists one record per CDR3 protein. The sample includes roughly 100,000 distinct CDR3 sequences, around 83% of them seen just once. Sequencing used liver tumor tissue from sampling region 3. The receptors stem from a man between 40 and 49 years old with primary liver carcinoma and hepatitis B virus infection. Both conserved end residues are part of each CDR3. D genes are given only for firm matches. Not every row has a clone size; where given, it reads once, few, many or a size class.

CDR3 DNA: TGTGCTAGCAATTACTCACGCACTTGGGGCTACACCTTC
CDR3 protein: CASNYSRTWGYTF
D gene: -
V gene: TRBV6-5
J gene: TRBJ1-2
clone size: -

CDR3 DNA: TGTGCCAGCAGGTACGGATCCTACGAGCAGTACTTC
CDR3 protein: CASRYGSYEQYF
D gene: -
V gene: TRBV7-3
J gene: TRBJ2-7
clone size: -

CDR3 DNA: TGCGCCAGCAGCTTGGCAGACTCGTCCTACAATGGGCAGTTATTC
CDR3 protein: CASSLADSSYNGQLF
D gene: -
V gene: TRBV5-1
J gene: TRBJ2-1
clone size: -

CDR3 DNA: TGTGCCAGTATGGGACTAGCGGGAGTAAGCACAGATACGCAGTATTTT
CDR3 protein: CASMGLAGVSTDTQYF
D gene: TRBD2
V gene: TRBV6-1
J gene: TRBJ2-3
clone size: -

CDR3 DNA: TGCGCCAGCAGAGTTAGCAGGAGCTCCTACAATGAACAGTTCTTC
CDR3 protein: CASRVSRSSYNEQFF
D gene: -
V gene: TRBV5-1
J gene: TRBJ2-1
clone size: -

CDR3 DNA: TGTGCCATCAGTGATCCGGGACAGGAGAGTCAGCCCCAGTATTTT
CDR3 protein: CAISDPGQESQPQYF
D gene: TRBD1
V gene: TRBV6-1
J gene: TRBJ2-3
clone size: once

CDR3 DNA: TGCAGCGCCATAACATATGGGACCGGTACTCCCTACAAGCAGTACTTC
CDR3 protein: CSAITYGTGTPYKQYF
D gene: -
V gene: TRBV29-1
J gene: TRBJ2-7
clone size: -

CDR3 DNA: TGTGCCAGCAGCTTAATAGAGACTTCCGAGGCCCAGCACTTC
CDR3 protein: CASSLIETSEAQHF
D gene: -
V gene: TRBV7-9
J gene: TRBJ2-5
clone size: few

CDR3 DNA: TGTGCCAGCAGTGAAGCGACAGGGGGCGCTTGGGGCTACACCTTC
CDR3 protein: CASSEATGGAWGYTF
D gene: TRBD1
V gene: TRBV2
J gene: TRBJ1-2
clone size: few

CDR3 DNA: TGCAGCGTCCGGACTAGCGGGAGGAGCCACCAGCAATACTTC
CDR3 protein: CSVRTSGRSHQQYF
D gene: TRBD2
V gene: TRBV29-1
J gene: TRBJ2-7
clone size: -

CDR3 DNA: TGTGCCACCAGTTACTCGCCCCAGGGTGACTACGAGCACTACTTC
CDR3 protein: CATSYSPQGDYEHYF
D gene: -
V gene: TRBV6-5
J gene: TRBJ2-7
clone size: -

CDR3 DNA: TGTGCCAGCAGTTTACTTACTCTAGCTGGGGAGACCCAGTACTTT
CDR3 protein: CASSLLTLAGETQYF
D gene: -
V gene: TRBV12-3/TRBV12-4
J gene: TRBJ2-5
clone size: -

CDR3 DNA: TGTGCCAGCAGTCCCGGGACTAGCGGGAGAGGGGATACGCAGTATTTT
CDR3 protein: CASSPGTSGRGDTQYF
D gene: TRBD2
V gene: TRBV12-3/TRBV12-4
J gene: TRBJ2-3
clone size: many

CDR3 DNA: TGTGCCAACAGCCAAAGGGGTCTAGCGGGAGATTTCGGGGAGCTGTTTTTT
CDR3 protein: CANSQRGLAGDFGELFF
D gene: TRBD2
V gene: TRBV4-2
J gene: TRBJ2-2
clone size: -

CDR3 DNA: TGCGCCAGCAATCCGGGACAGGGTGCGACTTACACCTTC
CDR3 protein: CASNPGQGATYTF
D gene: TRBD1
V gene: TRBV10-2
J gene: TRBJ1-2
clone size: -

CDR3 DNA: TGTGCCAGCAGCATACGGGGCTCTGGAAACACCATATATTTT
CDR3 protein: CASSIRGSGNTIYF
D gene: -
V gene: TRBV12-3/TRBV12-4
J gene: TRBJ1-3
clone size: -

CDR3 DNA: TGTGCCAGCAGTGCACAGAACAGGGACTATAGCTACACCTTC
CDR3 protein: CASSAQNRDYSYTF
D gene: -
V gene: TRBV12-3/TRBV12-4
J gene: TRBJ1-2
clone size: -

CDR3 DNA: TGCATCATGGCCCCCCGCCTACATGGAGCTTTTGGCTACACCTTC
CDR3 protein: CIMAPRLHGAFGYTF
D gene: -
V gene: TRBV29-1
J gene: TRBJ1-2
clone size: -

CDR3 DNA: TGTGCCAGCAGCATCTGGGACACCGGGGAGCTGCTTTTT
CDR3 protein: CASSIWDTGELLF
D gene: -
V gene: TRBV11-1
J gene: TRBJ2-2
clone size: -

CDR3 DNA: TGTGCCAGCAACCAAGTGCAGGAGCTGTTTTTT
CDR3 protein: CASNQVQELFF
D gene: -
V gene: TRBV14
J gene: TRBJ2-2
clone size: once

CDR3 DNA: TGTGCCAGCGGTGTAGTGGAAGGGACAGGCCAAGAGACCCAGTACTTC
CDR3 protein: CASGVVEGTGQETQYF
D gene: TRBD1
V gene: TRBV6-1
J gene: TRBJ2-5
clone size: -

CDR3 DNA: TGTGCCAGCAGCCCCCTGGGCAACGAGCAGTTATTC
CDR3 protein: CASSPLGNEQLF
D gene: -
V gene: TRBV12-3/TRBV12-4
J gene: TRBJ2-7
clone size: -

CDR3 DNA: TGTGCCAGCAGTTACTCGACTGGGGGCGGAGATGAAGCTCTCTTT
CDR3 protein: CASSYSTGGGDEALF
D gene: -
V gene: TRBV6-5
J gene: TRBJ1-1
clone size: -

CDR3 DNA: TGTGCCAGCAGCCAAGAGGAGGCGGTAGGGTACGATGAGCAGTTCTTC
CDR3 protein: CASSQEEAVGYDEQFF
D gene: -
V gene: TRBV4-2
J gene: TRBJ2-1
clone size: -

CDR3 DNA: TGTGCCAGCAGTATGAGTTCTGGATCCTCTGGGGCCAACGTCCTGACTTTC
CDR3 protein: CASSMSSGSSGANVLTF
D gene: -
V gene: TRBV6-5
J gene: TRBJ2-6
clone size: -

CDR3 DNA: TGCAGCGGGGGGGGGACCGGCTCCTACAATGAGCTGTTCTTC
CDR3 protein: CSGGGTGSYNELFF
D gene: TRBD2
V gene: TRBV29-1
J gene: TRBJ2-1
clone size: -

CDR3 DNA: TGTGCCATCAGTGGACCGGGGAAGCGCGAGCAGTACTTC
CDR3 protein: CAISGPGKREQYF
D gene: -
V gene: TRBV10-3
J gene: TRBJ2-7
clone size: few

CDR3 DNA: TGCGCCAGCAGCCAAGGTGACATGGGAAGGGACACTGATGCTTTCTTT
CDR3 protein: CASSQGDMGRDTDAFF
D gene: -
V gene: TRBV4-1
J gene: TRBJ1-1
clone size: -

CDR3 DNA: TGCGCCAGCCGACAGGAGGGAAACACCATATATTTT
CDR3 protein: CASRQEGNTIYF
D gene: -
V gene: TRBV5-1
J gene: TRBJ1-3
clone size: many

CDR3 DNA: TGTGCCAGCAGCCTGTCCTATGGGAGTGGCACGAGAGAGCAGTACTTC
CDR3 protein: CASSLSYGSGTREQYF
D gene: -
V gene: TRBV4-2
J gene: TRBJ2-7
clone size: -

CDR3 DNA: TGTGCCAGCAGCCAAGATCTCGACACCGGTGAGCAGTTCTTC
CDR3 protein: CASSQDLDTGEQFF
D gene: -
V gene: TRBV14
J gene: TRBJ2-1
clone size: -

CDR3 DNA: TGTGCCAGCAATCAATGGACTGTGAACACCGGGGAACTGTTTTTT
CDR3 protein: CASNQWTVNTGELFF
D gene: -
V gene: TRBV11-2
J gene: TRBJ2-2
clone size: -

CDR3 DNA: TGCAGCGTTGGACCCGGGTGGGCCGTGATCACTGAAGCTTTCTTT
CDR3 protein: CSVGPGWAVITEAFF
D gene: -
V gene: TRBV29-1
J gene: TRBJ1-1
clone size: -

CDR3 DNA: TGTGCCAGCCCAAGAGAGCAGGGGGGAGGTCTAGCGGGCGGTAGGGAGCAGTTCTTC
CDR3 protein: CASPREQGGGLAGGREQFF
D gene: -
V gene: TRBV21-1
J gene: TRBJ2-1
clone size: many

CDR3 DNA: TGCAGTGGTAGCACAGGGAAGCGGGACTACGAGCAGTACTTC
CDR3 protein: CSGSTGKRDYEQYF
D gene: -
V gene: TRBV20-1
J gene: TRBJ2-7
clone size: once

CDR3 DNA: TGCAGCGTGGGAGACATCCTGAACACTGAAGCTTTCTTT
CDR3 protein: CSVGDILNTEAFF
D gene: -
V gene: TRBV29-1
J gene: TRBJ1-1
clone size: -

CDR3 DNA: TGTGCAAGCAACCTTGGAGACGGGAACAATGAGCAGTTCTTC
CDR3 protein: CASNLGDGNNEQFF
D gene: -
V gene: TRBV5-4
J gene: TRBJ2-1
clone size: -

CDR3 DNA: TGTGCCAGCACCATGGTGAGCACAGATACGCAGTACTTT
CDR3 protein: CASTMVSTDTQYF
D gene: -
V gene: TRBV6-6
J gene: TRBJ2-3
clone size: -

CDR3 DNA: TGTGCCTGGAATACCCGGGGTAGCGGGAGGGTCTACGAACAGTATTTC
CDR3 protein: CAWNTRGSGRVYEQYF
D gene: TRBD2
V gene: TRBV30
J gene: TRBJ2-7
clone size: -

CDR3 DNA: TGCAGCTTCGCCAGGTCGACGATGAAGACTGAAGCTTTCTTT
CDR3 protein: CSFARSTMKTEAFF
D gene: -
V gene: TRBV29-1
J gene: TRBJ1-1
clone size: -

CDR3 DNA: TGTGCCAGCAGCGGAACGACAGGGGGGAGGATGGAGACCCAGTGCTTC
CDR3 protein: CASSGTTGGRMETQCF
D gene: TRBD1
V gene: TRBV5-4
J gene: TRBJ2-5
clone size: -